Below are 18 T cell receptor beta chains sequenced from a single sample in a study of shared clonotypes between healthy human individuals. Method: immunoSEQ multiplex PCR; TCRdb's copy keeps in-frame clones and lacks some. The data show some 1,100,000 clones, around 82% seen once. The sequencing input was memory CD4+ T cells from PBMCs. Subset indicated: CD45RA-negative fraction. The receptors originated from a man aged 18 to 29 in good health. Some clones in this sample may be carry-over from other donors' samples.

V is TRBV28 and J is TRBJ1-4, with TRBD1 as a possible D gene (6 bases). Between the trimmed V and J ends, which lost 5 bases and 6 bases, there was a span of 16 bases. This CDR3 spans 15 amino acids. CDR1 is MDHEN, CDR2 SYDVKM, per germline. The CDR3 DNA reads TGTGCCAGCAGTCTGCAGGGGCGCGGGTATGAAAAACTGTTTTTT. Amino acid sequence: CASSLQGRGYEKLFF.

This chain links TRBV19 with TRBJ2-7; 7 bases are a match to TRBD1. Germline loops: CDR1 LNHDA, CDR2 SQIVND (reference sequence). This CDR3 spans 14 amino acids. After removal of 10 bases from V and 3 bases from J, the junction contained 12 bases not matched to a gene. The CDR3 sequence: CATESRGTHYEQYF. The CDR3 DNA sequence: TGTGCCACCGAATCCAGGGGGACACACTACGAGCAGTACTTC. The full variable domain, its missing parts supplied by reference TRBV19 and TRBJ2-7, is DGGITQSPKYLFRKEGQNVTLSCEQNLNHDAMYWYRQDPGQGLRLIYYSQIVNDFQKGDIAEGYSVSREKKESFPLTVTSAQKNPTAFYLCATESRGTHYEQYFGPGTRLTVT.

The rearrangement links TRBV25-1 to TRBJ2-7; 9 nucleotides agree with TRBD1. This CDR3 has 17 amino acids. The germline V gene has CDR1 MGHDK and CDR2 SYGVNS. V was pared by 1 base and J by 0 bases, with 7 bases of the junction left unmatched. Here the CDR3 reads CASSELGGTGLSYEQYF. CDR3 coding DNA: TGTGCCAGCAGTGAATTAGGGGGGACAGGGCTCTCCTACGAGCAGTACTTC.

The CDR3 here is CASGLENTEAFF. The CDR3, as DNA: TGTGCTAGTGGTTTGGAGAACACTGAAGCTTTCTTT. V is TRBV12-5 and J is TRBJ1-1; D is uncertain. V was trimmed by 1 base and J by 1 base, leaving 1 base between them. The CDR3 is 12 amino acids. The germline gives CDR1 LGHNT, CDR2 FRNRAP.

The CDR3 sequence: CASSLWVPGRHQPQHF. CDR3 sequence (DNA): TGTGCCAGCAGTTTATGGGTCCCCGGAAGGCATCAGCCCCAGCATTTT. The chain is built from TRBV28 and TRBJ1-5; D not resolved. V lost 0 bases and J lost 5, with 14 bases in between. The CDR3 is made up of 16 amino acids. Germline CDR1 is MDHEN and CDR2 is SYDVKM.

V gene TRBV30 combines with J gene TRBJ1-2, with 10 bases aligning to TRBD1. Trimming removed 3 bases from V and 8 bases from J; junction bases left unmatched: 18. CDR3 length: 17 amino acids. In germline, CDR1 is GTSNPN, CDR2 SVGIG (reference sequence). The CDR3 DNA follows: TGTGCCTGGAGAGGTATTCGGAGTGGACAGGGGGGGAGCGGCTACACCTTC. Its translation: CAWRGIRSGQGGSGYTF.

The chain uses TRBV4-3 and TRBJ2-3; 9 nucleotides match TRBD2. The germline gives CDR1 LGHNA, CDR2 YSLEER. J was trimmed by 0 bases and V by 0 bases; bases with no gene match: 10. The CDR3 has 19 residues. This CDR3 is CASSQDRASGRSSTDTQYF. CDR3 sequence (DNA): TGCGCCAGCAGCCAAGATAGGGCGAGCGGGAGGTCTAGCACAGATACGCAGTATTTT.

This chain connects TRBV10-3 to TRBJ1-5; 8 nucleotides agree with TRBD1. This CDR3 region has 17 residues. Germline assignment: CDR1 ENHRY and CDR2 SYGVKD. V dropped 1 base and J dropped 3; count of bases not matched to a gene: 8. The CDR3 is CAISEFVGTGNNQPQHF. The CDR3 DNA follows: TGTGCCATCAGTGAGTTTGTAGGGACAGGAAACAATCAGCCCCAGCATTTT.

This sequence joins TRBV9 and TRBJ1-1, with D hard to call. The CDR3 totals 13 residues. The V gene's germline CDR1 is SGDLS and CDR2 YYNGEE. Deletions cut 5 bases from V and 7 bases from J, with 15 bases between. The CDR3 bases are TGTGCCAGCAGGTCCTTGAGTGAGTATGAAGCTTTCTTT. Its protein product is CASRSLSEYEAFF.

DNA of the CDR3: TGCGCCAGCAGCTTGGGAAGGGAGTCCTACGAGCAGTACTTC. Amino acid sequence: CASSLGRESYEQYF. J is TRBJ2-7 and V is TRBV5-1, with a weak D call TRBD2 (5 bases). Germline-derived CDR1 and CDR2 are SGHRS and YFSETQ. The CDR3 covers 14 residues. V gave up 0 bases and J gave up 1 base, with 8 bases separating them.

This clone was seen repeatedly, ten times or more. Other nucleotide sequences from this sample produce the same CDR3. This sequence joins TRBV5-1 and TRBJ2-7, with 8 bases lining up with TRBD2. The CDR3 length is 15 residues. CDR1 is SGHRS, CDR2 YFSETQ, per germline. V gave up 0 bases and J gave up 3 bases; unmatched junction bases: 5. As DNA, the CDR3 is TGCGCCAGCAGCTTGGTCCTAGCGGGCAACTACGAGCAGTACTTC. This translates into CASSLVLAGNYEQYF.

The chain employs TRBV4-1 and TRBJ2-7, with D perhaps TRBD1 or TRBD2 (6 bases each). The germline V and J ends were trimmed by 1 base and 2 bases, with 21 bases remaining between them. CDR1 and CDR2 from the germline V gene are MGHRA and YSYEKL. The CDR3 consists of 18 residues. The CDR3: CASSQGQLGGSLAYEQYF. CDR3 nucleotide sequence: TGCGCCAGCAGCCAAGGTCAATTAGGGGGGAGTTTAGCCTACGAGCAGTACTTC.

This clone was seen more than once but under ten times. This specimen includes other DNA sequences encoding the same CDR3. J is TRBJ2-5 and V is TRBV5-1; no clear D gene. Deletions cut 0 bases from V and 5 bases from J, with 5 bases between. The V gene's germline CDR1 is SGHRS and CDR2 YFSETQ. The CDR3 spans 12 residues. CDR3 sequence: CASSLAGETQYF. Here the CDR3 DNA reads TGCGCCAGCAGCTTGGCCGGTGAGACCCAGTACTTC.

For this clone: Within the sample, other DNA sequences also encode this same CDR3. The chain carries TRBV5-1 and TRBJ1-1; D remains ambiguous. CDR1 and CDR2 (germline): SGHRS, YFSETQ. V was cut by 4 bases and J by 4 bases, with 11 bases left in between. The CDR3 extends over 13 amino acids. This chain's CDR3 is CASSLSRGTEAFF. Here the CDR3 DNA reads TGCGCCAGCAGCCTTTCCCGGGGCACTGAAGCTTTCTTT.

The chain is built from TRBV12-5 and TRBJ2-6; no firm D call. The germline CDR1 and CDR2 sequences are LGHNT and FRNRAP. Trimming removed 1 base from V and 0 bases from J, with 4 bases in between. CDR3 length: 15 amino acids. The DNA for the CDR3 is TGTGCTAGTGGTTTGGGTAGCTCTGGGGCCAACGTCCTGACTTTC. It specifies CASGLGSSGANVLTF.

As to this clone: The likely explanation is a read error, given a far larger clone one base away. The same CDR3 arises from other DNA sequences in this sample as well. The chain combines TRBV7-2 with TRBJ2-6, with D maybe TRBD1 (6 bases). Between the trimmed V and J ends, which lost 3 bases and 2 bases, there was a span of 8 bases. CDR1 and CDR2 from the germline V gene are SGHTA and FQGNSA. The CDR3 length is 15 residues. The CDR3 region has the DNA TGTGCCAGCAGCTTTGGGGGCACTGGGGCCAACGTCCTGACTTTC. This encodes CASSFGGTGANVLTF.

The chain employs TRBV2 and TRBJ2-5; D is uncertain. V was pared by 7 bases and J by 0 bases, with 12 bases between. Germline CDR1 is SNHLY and CDR2 is FYNNEI. The CDR3 is 14 amino acids. The CDR3 is CASNRDVNQETQYF. CDR3 sequence (DNA): TGTGCCAGCAATCGTGACGTAAACCAAGAGACCCAGTACTTC.

The V and J genes are TRBV7-2 and TRBJ1-1, with D possibly TRBD1 on 6 matching bases. V was clipped by 6 bases and J by 11 bases, with 19 bases between them. The CDR3 loop spans 13 amino acids. CDR1 is SGHTA, CDR2 FQGNSA, per germline. CDR3 DNA: TGTGCCAGCAGTTTTAGTAGGGGGGATCAGGCTTTCTTT. Its protein is CASSFSRGDQAFF.